One and the same sample provided the 15 T cell receptor beta chains below, sequenced in a study of T cell responses to AZD1222 COVID-19 vaccine. Libraries were prepared by immunoSEQ multiplex PCR; TCRdb keeps only in-frame clonotypes and omits some of them. The sample comprises around 100,000 clones, 85% of which are singletons, and more than 3.5% rests with the top ten. Here the sequenced sample was peripheral blood, taken 28 days after the second AZD1222 dose. These receptors all come from an adult who received the AZD1222 COVID-19 vaccine.

The genes are TRBV27 and TRBJ2-1; TRBD2 is a possible D gene (5 bases). V lost 2 bases and J 4 bases, leaving 15 bases between the germline ends. Germline V gives CDR1 MNHEY, CDR2 SMNVEV (reference sequence). The CDR3 contains 16 residues. The CDR3 protein is CASSLGSAEGYNEQFF. CDR3 nucleotide sequence: TGTGCCAGCAGTTTAGGCTCAGCCGAGGGTTACAATGAGCAGTTCTTC.

The rearrangement links TRBV5-4 to TRBJ2-7; perhaps D is TRBD1 or TRBD2 (6 bases each). The CDR3 runs to 15 residues. Trimming pared 2 bases from V and 5 bases from J, leaving 17 bases between. In germline, CDR1 is SGHNT, CDR2 YYREEE (reference sequence). In nucleotides, the CDR3 is TGTGCCAGCAGCTTCCTAGGGGGGAGCGCAGACGAGCAGTACTTC. This translates into CASSFLGGSADEQYF.

The chain links TRBV19 to TRBJ1-2; D is unresolved. Per germline, CDR1 LNHDA and CDR2 SQIVND (reference sequence). This CDR3 is built from 15 residues. Trimming took 5 bases from V and 8 from J, leaving 21 bases between them. CDR3 protein: CASSGYSMPSSGYTF. The CDR3 DNA reads as TGTGCCAGTAGTGGATACTCGATGCCTAGTAGCGGCTACACCTTC.

J is TRBJ2-7 and V is TRBV2; D is uncertain. CDR3 length equals 15 residues. Trimming left V 5 bases short and J 5 bases short, with 19 bases between. The germline V gene encodes CDR1 SNHLY and CDR2 FYNNEI. The CDR3 sequence is CASSPRPKNAHEQYF. CDR3 coding DNA: TGTGCCAGCAGTCCCCGCCCAAAGAATGCCCACGAGCAGTACTTC. The whole variable domain, filled in from reference TRBV2 and TRBJ2-7, reads EPEVTQTPSHQVTQMGQEVILRCVPISNHLYFYWYRQILGQKVEFLVSFYNNEISEKSEIFDDQFSVERPDGSNFTLKIRSTKLEDSAMYFCASSPRPKNAHEQYFGPGTRLTVT.

This clone has only a few counts. V gene TRBV4-1 combines with J gene TRBJ1-5, with a tentative D call TRBD1 (5 bases). The CDR3 is made up of 16 amino acids. The germline V gene has CDR1 MGHRA and CDR2 YSYEKL. V lost 2 bases to trimming and J lost 4 bases, with 15 bases between them. CDR3 in amino acids: CASSQLSQGKNQPQHF. The CDR3 DNA reads as TGCGCCAGCAGCCAATTAAGTCAGGGAAAAAATCAGCCCCAGCATTTT.

This chain joins TRBV6-5 and TRBJ1-1, with D perhaps matching TRBD1 (6 bases). With 2 bases removed from V and 1 base from J, the gap between germline ends came to 8 bases. This CDR3 spans 14 amino acids. Germline loops: CDR1 MNHEY, CDR2 SVGAGI. The CDR3 DNA reads TGTGCCAGCAGTTACACAGGGCCGAACACTGAAGCTTTCTTT. This sequence encodes CASSYTGPNTEAFF.

This sequence joins TRBV4-1 and TRBJ2-1, with 9 bases aligning to TRBD2. The junction had 7 bases not matched to a gene; V was cut back by 4 bases and J by 3 bases. Germline V gene data show CDR1 as MGHRA and CDR2 as YSYEKL. CDR3 length: 16 residues. CDR3 region: CASSPAAGGHYNEQFF. The CDR3 coding sequence is TGCGCCAGCAGCCCCGCTGCGGGGGGGCACTACAATGAGCAGTTCTTC.

V gene TRBV5-4 combines with J gene TRBJ1-3; D not resolved. Trimming removed 4 bases from V and 4 bases from J, with 15 bases in between. The CDR3 is 15 amino acids. From germline, CDR1 is SGHNT and CDR2 YYREEE (reference sequence). The CDR3 here is CASSIGESGGNTIYF. In nucleotides, the CDR3 is TGTGCCAGCAGCATAGGCGAGTCGGGAGGAAACACCATATATTTT.

The chain recombines TRBV11-1 with TRBJ2-5; 9 bases agree with TRBD2. The V gene's germline CDR1 is SGHAT and CDR2 FQDESV (reference sequence). V shed 3 bases and J 5 bases; nucleotides not matched to a gene: 7. The length of the CDR3 is 15 residues. The CDR3 nucleotides are TGTGCCAGCAGCTTGGGGGGACTAGCCGGGGAGACCCAGTACTTC. Translating gives CASSLGGLAGETQYF.

The J gene is TRBJ2-1, the V gene TRBV5-5; D unresolved. The CDR3 extends over 15 amino acids. Germline V lookup: CDR1 SGHKS, CDR2 YYEKEE (reference sequence). Trimming left V 0 bases short and J 0 bases short, with 7 bases between. CDR3 protein: CASSLDQNSYNEQFF. The DNA for the CDR3 is TGTGCCAGCAGCTTGGATCAGAACTCCTACAATGAGCAGTTCTTC. Together with reference TRBV5-5 and TRBJ2-1, the CDR3 gives the full variable domain: DAGVTQSPTHLIKTRGQQVTLRCSPISGHKSVSWYQQVLGQGPQFIFQYYEKEERGRGNFPDRFSARQFPNYSSELNVNALLLGDSALYLCASSLDQNSYNEQFFGPGTRLTVL.

This chain links TRBV21-1 with TRBJ1-3. TRBV21-1 is labeled a pseudogene. The CDR3 spans 16 residues. The CDR3 here is CASSKVWPTMGYTIYF. In DNA, the CDR3 is TGTGCCAGCAGCAAAGTGTGGCCGACGATGGGGTACACCATATATTTT.

The chain employs TRBV4-1 and TRBJ2-5; D perhaps matches TRBD2 (5 bases). The CDR3 consists of 14 residues. V lost 3 bases and J lost 4, with 12 bases in between. Per germline, CDR1 MGHRA and CDR2 YSYEKL. The CDR3 here is CASSQTRGGETQYF. In DNA form, the CDR3 reads TGCGCCAGCAGCCAGACCCGAGGAGGAGAGACCCAGTACTTC.

The J gene is TRBJ2-7, the V gene TRBV19, with D possibly TRBD1 on 6 matching bases. V was trimmed by 9 bases and J by 3 bases, leaving 9 bases between them. Germline V lookup: CDR1 LNHDA, CDR2 SQIVND (reference sequence). The CDR3 has 11 amino acids. The CDR3 DNA follows: TGTGCCAGCGGGGACAACTACGAGCAGTACTTC. This encodes CASGDNYEQYF.

The chain uses TRBV5-4 and TRBJ2-4; the D is unclear. The germline CDR1 and CDR2 sequences are SGHNT and YYREEE (reference sequence). V was cut by 1 base and J by 0 bases, with 17 bases left in between. The CDR3 extends over 18 amino acids. The CDR3 DNA reads TGTGCCAGCAGCTTGTTTTTTGGCGGTGATATAGCCAAAAACATTCAGTACTTC. Its translation is CASSLFFGGDIAKNIQYF.

This rearrangement joins TRBV29-1 to TRBJ1-3; D not certain. Germline CDR1 and CDR2: SQVTM and ANQGSEA. The CDR3 totals 12 residues. V was pared by 6 bases and J by 2 bases, with 8 bases between. The CDR3 region has the DNA TGCAGCGTGGGTGGGGCTGGAAACACCATATATTTT. Translating it yields CSVGGAGNTIYF.